This entry lists 5 T cell receptor beta chains sequenced from one sample in a study of T cells in Graves' hyperthyroidism and ophthalmopathy. The CDR3 regions of TCR beta were amplified from RNA transcripts. With the HTBI primer set, the TCR CDR3 went through a first round of RT-PCR. TCRdb recomputed calls from the multiplex PCR reads with MiXCR, one row per CDR3 protein. The table includes 360,000 or so distinct CDR3 sequences, roughly 20% detected once. Sequencing input: blood. These receptors all come from a woman aged 40 to 50 with Graves' ophthalmopathy.

This clonotype has at least ten counts. The chain is built from TRBV9 and TRBJ2-2; D might be TRBD2 (5 bases). The V end was cut by 4 bases, the J end by 1 base, with 11 bases between. Per germline, CDR1 SGDLS and CDR2 YYNGEE. This CDR3 contains 15 residues. CDR3 nucleotides: TGTGCCAGCAGCCTCAGGACTGAGAACACCGGGGAGCTGTTTTTT. It encodes CASSLRTENTGELFF.

The chain couples TRBV6-1 to TRBJ2-5; no firm D call. CDR3 size: 14 residues. V was trimmed by 5 bases and J by 0 bases, leaving 10 bases between them. Looked up from germline, CDR1 is MNHNS and CDR2 is SASEGT. The CDR3 loop reads CASSPYWNQETQYF. The DNA for the CDR3 is TGTGCCAGCAGTCCATACTGGAACCAAGAGACCCAGTACTTC.

The sample holds many counts of this clonotype. V gene TRBV10-3 combines with J gene TRBJ2-2, with D maybe TRBD1 (6 bases). Between the trimmed V and J ends, which lost 1 base and 2 bases, there was a span of 11 bases. The CDR3 has 16 amino acids. CDR1 is ENHRY and CDR2 is SYGVKD in the germline V gene. CDR3 bases: TGTGCCATCAGTGAGTACAGGGATGGAAACACCGGGGAGCTGTTTTTT. This translates into CAISEYRDGNTGELFF.

This clonotype came up many times. V gene TRBV9 combines with J gene TRBJ1-2; possibly TRBD1 for D (5 bases). The V end was cut by 4 bases, the J end by 3 bases, with 16 bases between. The germline V gene encodes CDR1 SGDLS and CDR2 YYNGEE. This CDR3 comprises 15 residues. DNA for the CDR3: TGTGCCAGCAGCTCGCGGGACTGGGCGGACTATGGCTACACCTTC. Residues: CASSSRDWADYGYTF.

The sample holds many counts of this clonotype. The rearrangement joins TRBV12-5 to TRBJ2-2; D is uncertain. The CDR3 extends over 14 amino acids. Germline loops: CDR1 LGHNT, CDR2 FRNRAP. Trimming took 1 base from V and 6 from J, leaving 9 bases between them. The CDR3 nucleotides read TGTGCTAGTGGTTTGGATCTCTTCTCCGGGGAGCTGTTTTTT. As protein: CASGLDLFSGELFF. Looking up the rest from reference TRBV12-5 and TRBJ2-2 gives the full variable domain: DARVTQTPRHKVTEMGQEVTMRCQPILGHNTVFWYRQTMMQGLELLAYFRNRAPLDDSGMPKDRFSAEMPDATLATLKIQPSEPRDSAVYFCASGLDLFSGELFFGEGSRLTVL.